This T cell receptor beta chain is from a study of T cell changes during pregnancy in multiple sclerosis. V was cut by 6 bases and J by 3 bases, with 15 bases left in between. There are 14 residues in the CDR3. Germline loops: CDR1 MNHNS, CDR2 SASEGT. Profiled with immunoSEQ multiplex PCR; TCRdb holds only in-frame clones, not every one. The sample includes roughly 79,000 clones, about 94% of them seen just once. This specimen was peripheral blood, taken in the second trimester of pregnancy. The sequence was collected from a female donor in good health, enrolled as a control in a pregnancy study. The chain is built from TRBV6-1 and TRBJ2-7; perhaps TRBD1 as D (5 bases). The CDR3 loop reads CASRTASDVYEQYF. CDR3 bases: TGTGCCAGCAGGACAGCCTCGGACGTCTACGAGCAGTACTTC.